This T cell receptor (beta chain) was observed in a study of blood T cell repertoires in COVID-19. Across the study: The origin of the acute and convalescent COVID-19 samples was the United States, Italy and Spain.

Repertoires were generated with immunoSEQ multiplex PCR, while TCRdb's copy carries only in-frame clones and drops some. The data hold about 140,000 clones, with about 90% observed a single time. Sequencing used peripheral blood. This receptor was obtained from a man in his 60s with active or convalescent COVID-19.

The CDR3: CASSPRRVRGRAAGEQFF. The CDR3 DNA is TGTGCCAGCTCACCGAGGAGGGTCCGCGGGAGGGCCGCAGGTGAGCAGTTCTTC. V and J are TRBV18 and TRBJ2-1; TRBD2 aligns across 9 bases. Unmatched junction bases numbered 18, after V lost 3 bases and J lost 9 bases. Germline values: CDR1 KGHSH, CDR2 LQKENI. The CDR3 is 18 amino acids.